The present TCR beta chain was sequenced within a study of CD8 T cells in ankylosing spondylitis. Germline CDR1 reads MNHEY; CDR2 reads SVGEGT. The V end was cut by 2 bases, the J end by 2 bases, with 16 bases between. The CDR3 covers 16 residues. As the method for making TCR beta libraries, quantitative 5'-RACE with molecular barcodes was used. In TCRdb, the 5' RACE reads were re-called with MiXCR into one record per CDR3 protein. Of about 140,000 distinct CDR3 sequences detected, 6% to 8% appear once; the ten largest clones hold 12%. Material for sequencing was blood, either unsorted or a sorted T cell fraction (not recorded which). The rearrangement joins TRBV6-2 or TRBV6-3 to TRBJ2-7; D is perhaps TRBD2 (5 bases). This clonotype was sampled from a female donor with ankylosing spondylitis or in good health (not recorded which). The CDR3 nucleotides are TGTGCCAGCAGTTACCACCCCCTGGGGAGAGCCTACGAGCAGTACTTC. Amino acid sequence: CASSYHPLGRAYEQYF.